These 14 T cell receptor beta chains came from one sample sequenced in a study of blood T cell repertoires in COVID-19. Repertoires were generated with immunoSEQ multiplex PCR, while TCRdb's copy carries only in-frame clones and drops some. The data show some 510,000 clones, 88% seen once. What was sequenced was PBMCs or T cells enriched from blood (not recorded which). All receptors derive from a woman in her 40s who had recovered from COVID-19.

This sequence joins TRBV4-1 and TRBJ2-3; 8 bases match TRBD2. With 0 bases clipped from V and 5 bases from J, the junction kept 7 bases outside the gene matches. CDR3 length: 16 amino acids. Looked up from germline, CDR1 is MGHRA and CDR2 is YSYEKL. DNA for the CDR3: TGCGCCAGCAGCCAAGATCAACGGGAGGGCCTAGATACGCAGTATTTT. Protein product: CASSQDQREGLDTQYF.

The J gene is TRBJ1-1, the V gene TRBV29-1, with 8 nucleotides matching TRBD1. CDR3 length equals 13 residues. CDR1 is SQVTM and CDR2 is ANQGSEA in the germline V gene. V shed 5 bases and J 0 bases; nucleotides not matched to a gene: 2. In nucleotides, the CDR3 is TGCAGCGTTTGGACAGGGATGAACACTGAAGCTTTCTTT. This encodes CSVWTGMNTEAFF.

With regard to this clone: With a much larger clone just one base away, this may be a read error. The chain couples TRBV6-5 to TRBJ1-2; 8 bases line up with TRBD1. Germline V gene lookup returns CDR1 MNHEY and CDR2 SVGAGI. V was pared by 6 bases and J by 2 bases, with 2 bases of the junction left unmatched. The CDR3 is made up of 13 amino acids. For the CDR3, the DNA is TGTGCCAGCAGCGGACAGGGAAACTATGGCTACACCTTC. This sequence encodes CASSGQGNYGYTF.

This chain links TRBV5-1 with TRBJ2-1; TRBD1 is a possible D gene (6 bases). Per the germline V gene, CDR1 is SGHRS and CDR2 is YFSETQ. CDR3 size: 15 residues. With 2 bases removed from V and 6 bases from J, the gap between germline ends came to 15 bases. The CDR3 here is CASSFNTDSLNEQFF. CDR3 nucleotides: TGCGCCAGCAGCTTCAATACGGACAGCCTCAATGAGCAGTTCTTC.

The V call is TRBV7-8, the J call TRBJ2-1; a weak D match, TRBD1 (6 bases). This CDR3 is 14 amino acids long. V was shortened by 3 bases and J by 5 bases, with 11 bases between the two germline ends. CDR1 is SGHVS and CDR2 is FQNEAQ in the germline V gene. CDR3 protein: CASSFQGRDNEQFF. DNA of the CDR3: TGTGCCAGCAGCTTCCAGGGGCGGGACAATGAGCAGTTCTTC.

The V and J genes are TRBV10-3 and TRBJ2-1; maybe TRBD2 (6 bases). V lost 11 bases, J lost 0 bases, and 14 bases lay in between. The CDR3 length is 14 residues. Germline V gene lookup returns CDR1 ENHRY and CDR2 SYGVKD. CDR3 DNA: TGTGCCCACAAGAACGGGGGCTCCTACAATGAGCAGTTCTTC. It is translated as CAHKNGGSYNEQFF.

The V gene is TRBV6-2 or TRBV6-3, the J gene TRBJ1-1; 7 bases fit TRBD1. V shed 8 bases and J 0 bases; nucleotides not matched to a gene: 6. There are 14 residues in the CDR3. CDR1 and CDR2 (germline): MNHEY, SVGEGT. This CDR3 is CASRQTGLNTEAFF. CDR3 nucleotides: TGTGCCAGCCGCCAGACAGGGCTGAACACTGAAGCTTTCTTT.

The J gene is TRBJ1-2, the V gene TRBV11-2; TRBD1 agrees at 10 bases. With 3 bases clipped from V and 5 bases from J, the junction kept 6 bases outside the gene matches. Germline CDR1 SGHAT, CDR2 FQNNGV. CDR3 length: 15 amino acids. The DNA of the CDR3 is TGTGCCAGCAGCTTCGGGACAGGGGAAGTATATGGCTACACCTTC. Its protein is CASSFGTGEVYGYTF. Full variable domain (rest looked up from reference TRBV11-2 and TRBJ1-2): EAGVAQSPRYKIIEKRQSVAFWCNPISGHATLYWYQQILGQGPKLLIQFQNNGVVDDSQLPKDRFSAERLKGVDSTLKIQPAKLEDSAVYLCASSFGTGEVYGYTFGSGTRLTVV.

The chain carries TRBV7-2 and TRBJ1-5, with D unclear. CDR1 and CDR2 (germline): SGHTA, FQGNSA. Between the trimmed V and J ends, which lost 2 bases and 5 bases, there was a span of 13 bases. There are 15 residues in the CDR3. CDR3 bases: TGTGCCAGCAGCTTATTGACGGGAGCCGATCAGCCCCAGCATTTT. This translates into CASSLLTGADQPQHF.

The chain recombines TRBV28 with TRBJ1-6; no clear D gene. Trimming pared 3 bases from V and 10 bases from J, leaving 4 bases between. CDR1 and CDR2 (germline): MDHEN, SYDVKM. The CDR3 has 11 amino acids. The DNA for the CDR3 is TGTGCCAGCAGTTTTGCGTCACCCCTCCACTTT. Protein product: CASSFASPLHF.

This clone has only one observation. The V and J genes are TRBV5-4 and TRBJ2-2; 10 nucleotides line up with TRBD2. Germline V gene lookup returns CDR1 SGHNT and CDR2 YYREEE (reference sequence). The CDR3 has 15 residues. V gave up 0 bases and J gave up 9 bases; unmatched junction bases: 5. The DNA of the CDR3 is TGTGCCAGCAGCTTGGCTAGCGGGAGTATCAGGGAGCTGTTTTTT. Residues: CASSLASGSIRELFF.

The chain recombines TRBV5-4 with TRBJ2-7, with 8 bases lining up with TRBD2. V was pared by 9 bases and J by 1 base, with 12 bases of the junction left unmatched. The CDR3 has 15 residues. CDR1 is SGHNT, CDR2 YYREEE, per germline (reference sequence). The CDR3 DNA is TGTGCCACCTCGGGGGGGATCCTCCAATCCTACGAGCAGTACTTC. Its translation is CATSGGILQSYEQYF.

The V call is TRBV19, the J call TRBJ1-1; TRBD1 aligns across 12 bases. V was pared by 3 bases and J by 4 bases, with 6 bases of the junction left unmatched. CDR3 length equals 16 residues. Germline CDR1 reads LNHDA; CDR2 reads SQIVND (reference sequence). CDR3 amino acids: CASSIRDRGRSTEAFF. As DNA, the CDR3 is TGTGCCAGTAGTATCCGGGACAGGGGGCGAAGCACTGAAGCTTTCTTT.

The chain carries TRBV11-3 and TRBJ2-1, with 7 bases aligning to TRBD2. The CDR3 spans 12 residues. V shed 5 bases and J 10 bases; nucleotides not matched to a gene: 5. The germline gives CDR1 SGHNT, CDR2 YENEEA. In DNA form, the CDR3 reads TGTGCCAGCAGCATACGGGAGGTCGAGCAGTTCTTC. It yields the protein CASSIREVEQFF.